This is a list of T cell receptor beta chains from one sample in a study of blood T cells in healthy people across ages. TCRdb fed the 5' RACE reads into MiXCR, producing one record per CDR3 protein. This repertoire shows about 830,000 distinct CDR3 sequences, about 59% found once; its top ten account for 28%. Material for sequencing was blood. The receptors stem from a man aged 25-40 years in good health. Both conserved end residues are part of each CDR3. D genes are given only for firm matches. A row's size may be missing; if present it is once, few, many or a size class.

d_call,j_call,v_call,clone_size,cdr3_aa,cdr3_nt
.,TRBJ2-1,TRBV12-3/TRBV12-4,.,CASSLAGVIYNEQFF,TGTGCCAGCAGTTTAGCAGGGGTAATCTACAATGAGCAGTTCTTC
.,TRBJ1-5,TRBV20-1,.,CSASVGDGQISNQPQHF,TGCAGTGCTAGCGTAGGTGATGGACAGATTAGCAATCAGCCCCAGCATTTT
.,TRBJ2-5,TRBV9,.,CASSVSGGFETQYF,TGTGCCAGCAGCGTAAGCGGAGGGTTCGAGACCCAGTACTTC
.,TRBJ2-5,TRBV2,.,CASYRDWETQYF,TGTGCCAGCTACAGGGACTGGGAGACCCAGTACTTC
TRBD1,TRBJ2-7,TRBV4-1,.,CASSPFPPGQGSYEQYF,TGCGCCAGCAGCCCTTTTCCGCCGGGACAGGGCTCCTACGAGCAGTACTTC
.,TRBJ2-2,TRBV5-1,.,CASRRGPSGGELFF,TGCGCCAGCAGGCGCGGCCCTAGTGGCGGGGAGCTGTTTTTT
.,TRBJ2-5,TRBV12-3/TRBV12-4,once,CASSFRQGRDNEQYF,TGTGCCAGCAGTTTCAGGCAGGGACGGGACAATGAGCAGTACTTC
.,TRBJ2-3,TRBV27,.,CASSSAGPLGADTQYF,TGTGCCAGCAGTTCCGCGGGCCCTTTGGGGGCAGATACGCAGTATTTT
TRBD1,TRBJ2-7,TRBV18,.,CASSLGQGGTEQYF,TGTGCCAGCTCTCTGGGACAGGGAGGGACCGAGCAGTACTTC
.,TRBJ1-2,TRBV7-2,.,CASSLPSGTHGYTF,TGTGCCAGCAGCTTACCTAGCGGCACTCATGGCTACACCTTC
TRBD1,TRBJ2-1,TRBV5-1,.,CASSLVFQGAGNEQFF,TGCGCCAGCAGCTTGGTCTTCCAGGGGGCGGGAAATGAGCAGTTCTTC
.,TRBJ2-5,TRBV10-3,.,CAISDLGAPRETQYF,TGTGCCATCAGTGACCTAGGGGCACCGCGAGAGACCCAGTACTTC
.,TRBJ2-6,TRBV10-2,once,CASSDREANVLTF,TGCGCCAGCAGTGACAGGGAGGCCAACGTCCTGACTTTC
TRBD2,TRBJ2-3,TRBV18,.,CANSPRTSGAVTDTQYF,TGTGCCAACTCACCCCGGACTAGCGGGGCTGTCACAGATACGCAGTATTTT
TRBD1,TRBJ1-5,TRBV12-3/TRBV12-4,.,CASSHRGRFGSISNQPQHF,TGTGCCAGCAGTCACAGGGGGCGCTTCGGTAGTATTAGCAATCAGCCCCAGCATTTT
TRBD1,TRBJ2-7,TRBV12-3/TRBV12-4,.,CASSLSWDRREQYF,TGTGCCAGCAGTTTATCATGGGACAGGCGAGAGCAGTACTTC
TRBD2,TRBJ2-1,TRBV20-1,.,CSAPPAGSDNEQFF,TGCAGTGCCCCCCCAGCGGGATCCGACAATGAGCAGTTCTTC
.,TRBJ2-6,TRBV6-5,once,CASSYYIPSGANVLTF,TGTGCCAGCAGTTACTACATTCCCTCTGGGGCCAACGTCCTGACTTTC
.,TRBJ2-7,TRBV4-3,.,CASSQEGSEQYF,TGCGCCAGCAGCCAAGAAGGCAGCGAGCAGTACTTC
.,TRBJ2-1,TRBV20-1,.,CSARSYPNEQFF,TGCAGTGCTAGATCCTACCCCAATGAGCAGTTCTTC
.,TRBJ2-7,TRBV28,.,CASSSERGTYEQYF,TGTGCCAGCAGTTCAGAAAGGGGCACCTACGAGCAGTACTTC
.,TRBJ2-1,TRBV20-1,.,CSARDLNGAAPGEQFF,TGCAGTGCTAGAGATCTCAACGGGGCCGCTCCTGGCGAGCAGTTCTTC
TRBD2,TRBJ2-7,TRBV7-2,.,CASTPWAGRGTYEQYF,TGTGCCAGCACCCCATGGGCAGGGAGGGGAACCTACGAGCAGTACTTC
.,TRBJ2-3,TRBV28,.,CASSQLRPFTDTQYF,TGTGCCAGCAGCCAATTACGCCCCTTCACAGATACGCAGTATTTT
TRBD2,TRBJ2-7,TRBV4-2,.,CASSQESGGETYEQYF,TGTGCCAGCAGCCAAGAGAGCGGGGGGGAGACCTACGAGCAGTACTTC
TRBD2,TRBJ2-7,TRBV4-1,.,CASSQEWGGYEQYF,TGCGCCAGCAGCCAAGAGTGGGGGGGTTACGAGCAGTACTTC
.,TRBJ2-5,TRBV11-2,.,CASSLRAAVETQYF,TGTGCCAGCAGCTTAAGAGCAGCCGTGGAGACCCAGTACTTC
.,TRBJ2-1,TRBV6-6,many,CASSPQGRNEQFF,TGTGCCAGCAGTCCACAGGGCCGGAATGAGCAGTTCTTC
TRBD2,TRBJ2-1,TRBV6-6,.,CASSYSSSGGANEQFF,TGTGCCAGCAGTTACTCGTCCAGCGGGGGGGCCAATGAGCAGTTCTTC
.,TRBJ2-7,TRBV3-1,.,CASSQDRVVQYF,TGTGCCAGCAGCCAAGATAGGGTGGTGCAGTACTTC
.,TRBJ2-3,TRBV7-3,.,CASSTARGSTDTQYF,TGTGCCAGCAGCACGGCCCGGGGGAGCACAGATACGCAGTATTTT
TRBD1,TRBJ2-7,TRBV7-6,.,CASSFGGQGSYEQYF,TGTGCCAGCAGCTTTGGCGGACAGGGTTCCTACGAGCAGTACTTC
.,TRBJ1-1,TRBV7-9,.,CASSSPTVLNTEAFF,TGTGCCAGCAGCTCCCCGACAGTTTTGAACACTGAAGCTTTCTTT